The T cell receptor (beta chain) described here comes from a study of T cell changes during pregnancy in multiple sclerosis (dated by TCRdb to about 2019). As for the study more broadly: In women with multiple sclerosis, the researchers looked at how the T cell repertoire shifted as pregnancy progressed.

Regarding this clone: Its binding antigen is unknown. Qualities for individual bases were not recorded, and no much larger clone is one base off.

The V and J ends are trimmed by 9 bases and 5 bases, leaving 16 bases between them. The germline V gene yields MNHNS for CDR1 and SASEGT for CDR2. The CDR3 covers 13 residues, taking in both the cysteine and the phenylalanine. The entry retains the CDR3 DNA only, 39 bases that are in frame from base 1. The method was the immunoSEQ multiplex PCR assay. TCRdb re-hosts the immuneACCESS table, in-frame sequences only. Its copies lack some clones; in the studies checked, an unresolved V gene accounts for under half of them, and the cause for the rest is not known. The sample table holds about 30,000 clones, of which approximately 91% were seen once. The top ten constitute 3.5% to 4.5% of the sample.

The sample in question was peripheral blood, obtained in the second trimester of pregnancy. The chain is encoded by TRBV6-1 joined to TRBJ1-2; confidence is insufficient to name the D gene. The receptor comes from a female donor in good health, enrolled as a control in a pregnancy study. The sequence in DNA is TGTGCCAGTTTACCTACGTCATATTATGGCTACACCTTC. Its product reads: CASLPTSYYGYTF.